The rows below give T cell receptor beta chains drawn from one sample of a study of OX40 agonist ivuxolimab in advanced cancers. Produced via immunoSEQ multiplex PCR; TCRdb's table is partial and in-frame only. The sample includes about 70,000 clones, 60% to 80% of them seen just once. The material was CD4+ or CD8+ T cells sorted from blood, obtained in a trial of the OX40 agonist ivuxolimab. These receptors were taken from an adult with an advanced solid tumor such as melanoma, head and neck, liver or kidney cancer. Each CDR3 is given with its conserved first and last residue. D genes are given only for firm matches. Clone size is given for some rows only: seen once, a few or many times, or a class if the clone is expanded.

d_gene,abundance,v_gene,len,j_gene,CDR3aa,CDR3nt
-,-,TRBV14,14,TRBJ2-5,CASSLTSLGETQYF,TGTGCCAGCAGCCTCACGTCTTTGGGGGAGACCCAGTACTTC
-,-,TRBV12-5,15,TRBJ2-2,CASGLNRRAGGELFF,TGTGCTAGTGGCCTAAATCGCAGGGCCGGCGGGGAGCTGTTTTTT
TRBD1,few,TRBV27,13,TRBJ1-2,CATSDRGPYGYTF,TGTGCCACCTCCGACAGGGGACCATATGGCTACACCTTC
TRBD1,-,TRBV6-1,18,TRBJ1-6,CASSEYGGGQGTNSPLHF,TGTGCCAGCAGTGAATACGGGGGGGGACAGGGGACTAATTCACCCCTCCACTTT
TRBD2,few,TRBV9,14,TRBJ2-7,CASSFSGSTYEQYF,TGTGCCAGCAGCTTCAGCGGGAGCACCTACGAGCAGTACTTC
-,once,TRBV30,16,TRBJ1-4,CAWSVHWVSTNEKLFF,TGTGCCTGGAGTGTACACTGGGTATCAACTAATGAAAAACTGTTTTTT
-,-,TRBV6-6,13,TRBJ2-3,CASSSPSTDTQYF,TGTGCCAGCAGTTCCCCCTCGACAGATACGCAGTATTTT
TRBD1,-,TRBV19,14,TRBJ2-5,CASSPNRGAETQYF,TGTGCCAGTAGTCCAAACAGGGGCGCAGAGACCCAGTACTTC
-,few,TRBV5-6,16,TRBJ1-6,CASSFRQSSYNSPLHF,TGTGCCAGCAGCTTTCGACAGAGCTCCTATAATTCACCCCTCCACTTT
TRBD1,-,TRBV13,16,TRBJ1-4,CASSFRQGGMGEKLFF,TGTGCCAGCAGCTTCCGACAGGGTGGGATGGGTGAAAAACTGTTTTTT
TRBD2,-,TRBV29-1,12,TRBJ2-1,CSVRTSGNEQFF,TGCAGCGTAAGGACTAGCGGCAATGAGCAGTTCTTC
-,-,TRBV13,14,TRBJ2-7,CASSLGDKSYEQYF,TGTGCCAGCAGCTTAGGGGACAAGTCCTACGAGCAGTACTTC
TRBD1,-,TRBV10-2,12,TRBJ2-7,CASKGQALEQYF,TGCGCCAGCAAAGGACAGGCTCTCGAGCAGTACTTC
TRBD1,medium-sized,TRBV18,15,TRBJ1-2,CASSLSPGQGDGYTF,TGTGCCAGCTCACTTTCCCCCGGACAGGGGGATGGCTACACCTTC
-,-,TRBV11-2,12,TRBJ2-3,CASSLGGHTQYF,TGTGCCAGCAGCTTAGGGGGCCATACGCAGTATTTT
-,-,TRBV9,15,TRBJ1-2,CASSAQGRLNYGYTF,TGTGCCAGCAGCGCCCAGGGGAGGCTTAACTATGGCTACACCTTC
-,few,TRBV28,14,TRBJ2-1,CASSLRARGNEQFF,TGTGCCAGCAGTTTGAGGGCCAGGGGCAATGAGCAGTTCTTC
-,-,TRBV11-2,16,TRBJ2-1,CASSLDQLAPYNEQFF,TGTGCCAGCAGCTTAGATCAACTGGCTCCCTACAATGAGCAGTTCTTC
-,-,TRBV5-8,14,TRBJ2-7,CASSPGQPGIGQYF,TGTGCCAGCAGCCCCGGACAGCCGGGAATTGGGCAGTACTTC
TRBD1,-,TRBV2,14,TRBJ2-2,CASSGGRNTGELFF,TGTGCCAGCTCAGGGGGAAGGAACACCGGGGAGCTGTTTTTT
-,few,TRBV7-9,14,TRBJ2-6,CAAGTPTGANVLTF,TGTGCCGCCGGGACACCTACTGGGGCCAACGTCCTGACTTTC
-,-,TRBV7-2,18,TRBJ2-7,CASSIDPAGFIDPYEQYF,TGTGCCAGCAGCATTGACCCAGCGGGCTTCATCGACCCCTACGAGCAGTACTTC
TRBD2,-,TRBV19,15,TRBJ2-5,CASSIGGTSVETQYF,TGTGCCAGTAGTATAGGAGGGACTAGCGTAGAGACCCAGTACTTC
-,-,TRBV7-3,13,TRBJ2-2,CASSLGPTGELFF,TGTGCCAGCAGCTTAGGGCCCACCGGGGAGCTGTTTTTT
-,-,TRBV30,13,TRBJ1-3,CAWSLSLGNTIYF,TGTGCCTGGTCACTATCCCTAGGAAACACCATATATTTT
-,-,TRBV9,14,TRBJ1-2,CASSPGLPNYGYTF,TGTGCCAGCAGCCCGGGACTTCCGAACTATGGCTACACCTTC
-,-,TRBV9,16,TRBJ2-6,CASSVAPGAGANVLTF,TGTGCCAGCAGCGTGGCCCCAGGGGCCGGGGCCAACGTCCTGACTTTC